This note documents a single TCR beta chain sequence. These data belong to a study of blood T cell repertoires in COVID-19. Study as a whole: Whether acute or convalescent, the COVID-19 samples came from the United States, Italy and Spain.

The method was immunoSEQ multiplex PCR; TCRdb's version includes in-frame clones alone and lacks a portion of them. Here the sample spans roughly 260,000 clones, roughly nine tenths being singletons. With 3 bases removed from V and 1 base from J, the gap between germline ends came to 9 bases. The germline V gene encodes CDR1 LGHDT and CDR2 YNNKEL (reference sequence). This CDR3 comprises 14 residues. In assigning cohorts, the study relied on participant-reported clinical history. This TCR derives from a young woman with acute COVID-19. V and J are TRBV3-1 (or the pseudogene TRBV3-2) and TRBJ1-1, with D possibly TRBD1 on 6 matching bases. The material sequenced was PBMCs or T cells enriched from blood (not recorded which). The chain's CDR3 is CASSHRGQNTEAFF. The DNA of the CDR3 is TGTGCCAGCAGCCATCGGGGACAGAACACTGAAGCTTTCTTT.